The 2 T cell receptor beta chains reported below all come from one sample, sequenced in a study of T cells in localized non-small cell lung cancer. Assay used: immunoSEQ multiplex PCR; TCRdb lists only in-frame clones, some missing. The sample records about 72,000 clones, approximately 84% being singletons. The input for sequencing was peripheral blood, taken before any cancer treatment. These receptors came from a female donor over 55 with stage I lung adenocarcinoma.

The chain combines TRBV27 with TRBJ2-5; TRBD2 matches 9 bases. The CDR3 length is 13 residues. Germline CDR1 is MNHEY and CDR2 is SMNVEV (reference sequence). The V segment lost 6 bases and the J segment 1 base; nucleotides outside the gene matches: 0. CDR3 nucleotides: TGTGCCAGCAGGCGGGGGGGCCAAGAGACCCAGTACTTC. Its translation is CASRRGGQETQYF.

The rearrangement joins TRBV28 to TRBJ1-5; D uncertain. Germline-derived CDR1 and CDR2 are MDHEN and SYDVKM. This CDR3 region has 14 residues. V lost 3 bases and J 6 bases, leaving 12 bases between the germline ends. This CDR3 is CASSFHFNGQPQHF. For the CDR3, the DNA is TGTGCCAGCAGTTTTCATTTTAACGGTCAGCCCCAGCATTTT.